A single T cell receptor (beta chain) is shown here with its context. CDR1 is LNHDA, CDR2 SQIVND, per germline (reference sequence). Trimming at V came to 1 base and at J to 4 bases, leaving 6 bases not matched to a gene. The CDR3 loop spans 15 amino acids. Sequenced by immunoSEQ multiplex PCR; TCRdb stores in-frame clones only, minus some. This table holds about 100,000 clones, 85% to 90% found once. This record comes from a study of blood T cell repertoires in COVID-19. The sequenced material came from peripheral blood. The receptor was isolated from a human donor in a cohort sampled during active COVID-19. The chain couples TRBV19 to TRBJ2-5, with 7 bases lining up with TRBD1. CDR3 DNA: TGTGCCAGTAGTATAGGAGGCCAGGGGGTAGAGACCCAGTACTTC. This codes for CASSIGGQGVETQYF.